Below are 29 T cell receptor beta chains sequenced from a single sample in a study of T-cell memory formation after mild COVID-19 (dated by TCRdb to 2020 to 2022). Receptors were amplified or captured by 5' RACE. The sequencer listed for this sample is Illumina NovaSeq 6000. TCRdb reran the public reads through fastp at Q25 and MiXCR, keeping productive beta chains. Rows matching on CDR3 protein sequence are summarized as one entry with the most common DNA and genes. The sample data list about 360,000 distinct CDR3 sequences, and around 14% of these were observed just once. The ten largest clones represent around 21% of the sample. Specimen: PBMCs or a T cell subset sorted from them (not recorded which). The source is a man younger than 35 who had mild COVID-19 (a few samples of this study predate the infection). The sample titles of this study are shuffled in the database, so cell type and time point are left out; the donor was told from shared clones.

This clonotype was recorded a few times. J is TRBJ1-5 and V is TRBV4-1; 10 bases line up with TRBD1. CDR3 size: 17 residues. Looked up from germline, CDR1 is MGHRA and CDR2 is YSYEKL. J was trimmed by 7 bases and V by 4 bases; bases with no gene match: 13. This CDR3 is CASSPAPRGQGSQPQHF. CDR3 nucleotides: TGCGCCAGCAGCCCAGCTCCACGGGGACAGGGGAGCCAGCCCCAGCATTTT.

CDR3 region: CASSLKGEGNSPLHF. CDR3 nucleotide sequence: TGTGCCAGCAGTTTAAAAGGGGAAGGGAATTCACCCCTCCACTTT. J is TRBJ1-6 and V is TRBV27; the D gene is possibly TRBD1 (5 bases). Germline V gives CDR1 MNHEY, CDR2 SMNVEV (reference sequence). The CDR3 totals 15 residues. Trimming cost V 2 bases and J 7 bases, with 12 bases left between them.

This clonotype was counted at least ten times. The V call is TRBV20-1, the J call TRBJ1-5; tentatively, D is TRBD1 (6 bases). The CDR3 length is 14 residues. With 0 bases removed from V and 5 bases from J, the gap between germline ends came to 11 bases. The germline gives CDR1 DFQATT, CDR2 SNEGSKA (reference sequence). CDR3 nucleotide sequence: TGCAGTGCTAGAGATCGGGACACCCATCAGCCCCAGCATTTT. It yields the protein CSARDRDTHQPQHF.

V is TRBV10-3 and J is TRBJ2-5, with D tentatively TRBD1 or TRBD2 (5 bases each). Trimming left V 0 bases short and J 4 bases short, with 12 bases between. This CDR3 is 15 amino acids long. Germline lookup yields CDR1 ENHRY and CDR2 SYGVKD. CDR3 coding DNA: TGTGCCATCAGTGAGTCATCAGGGACCGGAGAGACCCAGTACTTC. It translates to CAISESSGTGETQYF.

The V and J genes are TRBV7-2 and TRBJ1-2; tentatively, D is TRBD1 (5 bases). The CDR3 spans 16 residues. Trimming took 5 bases from V and 2 from J, leaving 18 bases between them. Looked up from germline, CDR1 is SGHTA and CDR2 is FQGNSA. The CDR3 region is CASSVSRGHRNYGYTF. CDR3 DNA: TGTGCCAGCAGCGTAAGCCGTGGACACCGAAACTATGGCTACACCTTC.

V gene TRBV20-1 combines with J gene TRBJ2-3; D is undetermined. V dropped 0 bases and J dropped 1 base, with 11 bases sitting between them. CDR3 length: 15 amino acids. CDR1 and CDR2 from the germline V gene are DFQATT and SNEGSKA (reference sequence). This chain's CDR3 is CSARDIRSRTDTQYF. In DNA, the CDR3 is TGCAGTGCTAGAGATATCCGGTCGCGCACAGATACGCAGTATTTT.

The V call is TRBV6-1, the J call TRBJ1-3, with D possibly TRBD1 on 5 matching bases. The CDR3 consists of 16 residues. CDR1 and CDR2 from the germline V gene are MNHNS and SASEGT. Trimming removed 0 bases from V and 0 bases from J, with 9 bases in between. CDR3 region: CASSEAPGGSGNTIYF. As DNA, the CDR3 is TGTGCCAGCAGTGAAGCGCCGGGGGGCTCTGGAAACACCATATATTTT.

The CDR3 coding sequence is TGCAGCGTTGCCGGGACTCAGGGTGGCTACACCTTC. Translation gives CSVAGTQGGYTF. This chain connects TRBV29-1 to TRBJ1-2; D is possibly TRBD1 (5 bases). Germline CDR1 is SQVTM and CDR2 is ANQGSEA. This CDR3 comprises 12 residues. V lost 4 bases and J lost 7, with 13 bases in between. The whole variable domain, filled in from reference TRBV29-1 and TRBJ1-2, reads SAVISQKPSRDICQRGTSLTIQCQVDSQVTMMFWYRQQPGQSLTLIATANQGSEATYESGFVIDKFPISRPNLTFSTLTVSNMSPEDSSIYLCSVAGTQGGYTFGSGTRLTVV.

The chain recombines TRBV6-1 with TRBJ2-1; D may be TRBD1 (5 bases). CDR1 is MNHNS, CDR2 SASEGT, per germline. With 7 bases removed from V and 9 bases from J, the gap between germline ends came to 10 bases. This CDR3 contains 11 residues. The CDR3 region is CASISGIEQFF. The CDR3 DNA follows: TGTGCCAGCATTTCAGGGATTGAGCAGTTCTTC.

This clonotype was counted a few times. The V gene is TRBV30, the J gene TRBJ2-5; D unresolved. In germline, CDR1 is GTSNPN, CDR2 SVGIG (reference sequence). V lost 0 bases and J 3 bases, leaving 11 bases between the germline ends. CDR3 length: 14 residues. CDR3 in DNA: TGTGCCTGGAGTGTGATAGGGCGGAAAGAGACCCAGTACTTC. As protein: CAWSVIGRKETQYF. The whole variable domain, filled in from reference TRBV30 and TRBJ2-5, reads SQTIHQWPATLVQPVGSPLSLECTVEGTSNPNLYWYRQAAGRGLQLLFYSVGIGQISSEVPQNLSASRPQDRQFILSSKKLLLSDSGFYLCAWSVIGRKETQYFGPGTRLLVL.

This clonotype came up a few times. J is TRBJ2-5 and V is TRBV27, with D perhaps matching TRBD1 or TRBD2 (5 bases each). The CDR3 runs to 15 residues. Germline V gives CDR1 MNHEY, CDR2 SMNVEV (reference sequence). V was trimmed by 1 base and J by 0 bases, leaving 9 bases between them. The CDR3 sequence: CASSLWGPNQETQYF. CDR3 coding DNA: TGTGCCAGCAGTTTATGGGGACCGAACCAAGAGACCCAGTACTTC.

The chain couples TRBV12-3 or TRBV12-4 to TRBJ1-4; 7 bases are shared with TRBD1. This CDR3 is built from 14 residues. V shed 6 bases, J shed 4 bases, and the junction held 5 bases outside the gene matches. The DNA of the CDR3 is TGTGCCAGCAGCTACAGGGGTGGTAATGAAAAACTGTTTTTT. Translating it yields CASSYRGGNEKLFF.

The chain employs TRBV4-1 and TRBJ1-6; 9 bases map to TRBD1. With V trimmed by 6 bases and J by 9 bases, 6 bases remained unmatched. Germline V gene data show CDR1 as MGHRA and CDR2 as YSYEKL. The CDR3 extends over 14 amino acids. CDR3 protein: CASSPTGGGSPLHF. As DNA, the CDR3 is TGCGCCAGCAGTCCGACAGGGGGAGGTTCACCCCTCCACTTT.

The rearrangement uses TRBV7-2 and TRBJ1-6; 10 nucleotides match TRBD1. Germline lookup yields CDR1 SGHTA and CDR2 FQGNSA. The CDR3 extends over 16 amino acids. Losses at the gene ends were 2 bases for V and 9 bases for J; bases not matched to a gene: 7. The CDR3 reads CASSLSRQGAGSPLHF. DNA of the CDR3: TGTGCCAGCAGCTTAAGCAGACAGGGGGCTGGTTCACCCCTCCACTTT.

CDR3 in DNA: TGTGCCAGCAGTCCTACCCCCGGGACAGGGACGCGAAATGAGCAGTTCTTC. It codes for CASSPTPGTGTRNEQFF. The genes are TRBV12-3 or TRBV12-4 and TRBJ2-1; 9 bases fit TRBD1. Trimming removed 5 bases from V and 7 bases from J; junction bases left unmatched: 15. The CDR3 consists of 17 residues.

This clonotype was seen repeatedly, ten times or more. This chain uses TRBV7-6 with TRBJ1-1, with D perhaps TRBD1 (5 bases). The CDR3 sequence is 13 residues long. The ends were cut back, 3 bases at V and 1 base at J, with 6 bases in the middle. CDR1 SGHVS and CDR2 FNYEAQ come from the germline V gene. The CDR3 DNA reads as TGTGCCAGCAGCTTGGGGGAGAACACTGAAGCTTTCTTT. This sequence encodes CASSLGENTEAFF.

At least ten counts were recorded for this clonotype. The rearrangement links TRBV5-1 to TRBJ1-1; the D is unclear. In germline, CDR1 is SGHRS, CDR2 YFSETQ. V was pared by 4 bases and J by 4 bases, with 17 bases between. The CDR3 consists of 15 residues. CDR3 coding DNA: TGCGCCAGCAGCCCGAACGGACCAGCCCCCACTGAAGCTTTCTTT. This codes for CASSPNGPAPTEAFF.

The rearrangement links TRBV20-1 to TRBJ2-1; D may correspond to TRBD1 or TRBD2 (5 bases each). V was cut by 0 bases and J by 8 bases, with 17 bases left in between. The CDR3 runs to 15 residues. CDR1 is DFQATT, CDR2 SNEGSKA, per germline (reference sequence). The CDR3 DNA follows: TGCAGTGCTAGAGATACTGCCGGCGTGGGGGATGAGCAGTTCTTC. This translates into CSARDTAGVGDEQFF.

This clonotype was recorded a few times. This chain links TRBV5-5 with TRBJ2-7, with D perhaps TRBD2 (5 bases). This CDR3 has 13 residues. Germline CDR1 and CDR2: SGHKS and YYEKEE (reference sequence). V lost 4 bases and J lost 3, with 11 bases in between. CDR3 nucleotides: TGTGCCAGCAGCGCCCTACTAGGCTACGAGCAGTACGTC. It yields the protein CASSALLGYEQYV.

This chain links TRBV12-3 or TRBV12-4 with TRBJ1-1; D gene unclear. This CDR3 comprises 12 residues. The V and J ends lost 4 bases and 6 bases respectively, with 9 bases between them. CDR3 sequence (DNA): TGTGCCAGCAGTTCATCTGGTCCTGAAGCTTTCTTT. Amino acid sequence: CASSSSGPEAFF.

The chain is built from TRBV7-9 and TRBJ1-6, with D maybe TRBD1 (6 bases). This CDR3 has 16 residues. Trimming removed 4 bases from V and 5 bases from J, with 15 bases in between. Germline CDR1 reads SEHNR; CDR2 reads FQNEAQ (reference sequence). CDR3 loop: CASSWNLRGDNSPLHF. The CDR3 DNA sequence: TGTGCCAGCAGCTGGAACCTGAGGGGGGATAATTCACCCCTCCACTTT.

The chain combines TRBV20-1 with TRBJ2-1, with TRBD2 identical over 9 bases. Germline CDR1 is DFQATT and CDR2 is SNEGSKA (reference sequence). The CDR3 loop spans 15 amino acids. The V gene end was trimmed by 2 bases and the J gene end by 4 bases; junction bases not matched to a gene: 6. The CDR3 DNA is TGCAGTGCTAGACCAGCGGGGGGTTATTACAATGAGCAGTTCTTC. Amino acid sequence: CSARPAGGYYNEQFF.

In this sample, this clonotype turned up a few times. V gene TRBV6-5 combines with J gene TRBJ1-2; D not certain. V gave up 5 bases and J gave up 4 bases, with 17 bases separating them. The CDR3 spans 15 residues. Germline V gene sequence: CDR1 MNHEY, CDR2 SVGAGI. Here the CDR3 DNA reads TGTGCCAGCAGTACCCGTAGGGCCACACCCTATGGCTACACCTTC. This translates into CASSTRRATPYGYTF.

This chain joins TRBV4-2 and TRBJ2-7; 10 bases match TRBD2. The CDR3 contains 17 residues. CDR1 and CDR2 from the germline V gene are LGHNA and YNFKEQ. V lost 5 bases to trimming and J lost 0 bases; unmatched junction nucleotides: 10. CDR3 in amino acids: CASSMGTSGVYSYEQYF. The CDR3 DNA reads as TGTGCCAGCAGCATGGGCACTAGCGGGGTATACTCCTACGAGCAGTACTTC.

This rearrangement joins TRBV7-9 to TRBJ2-1; no clear D. The V and J ends lost 1 base and 4 bases respectively, with 5 bases between them. The germline V gene has CDR1 SEHNR and CDR2 FQNEAQ (reference sequence). The CDR3 sequence is 13 residues long. The CDR3 is CASSLEAYNEQFF. For the CDR3, the DNA is TGTGCCAGCAGCTTAGAGGCATACAATGAGCAGTTCTTC. The whole variable domain, remainder taken from reference TRBV7-9 and TRBJ2-1, is DTGVSQNPRHKITKRGQNVTFRCDPISEHNRLYWYRQTLGQGPEFLTYFQNEAQLEKSRLLSDRFSAERPKGSFSTLEIQRTEQGDSAMYLCASSLEAYNEQFFGPGTRLTVL.

The V gene is TRBV6-2 or TRBV6-3, the J gene TRBJ2-1; no reliable D call. The CDR3 sequence is 13 residues long. The germline V and J ends were trimmed by 6 bases and 10 bases, with 16 bases remaining between them. Germline V gives CDR1 MNHEY, CDR2 SVGEGT. The CDR3 region is CASRRTGAREQFF. In DNA, the CDR3 is TGTGCCAGCAGGCGGACGGGCGCCCGGGAGCAGTTCTTC.

This rearrangement joins TRBV20-1 to TRBJ2-3; TRBD2 matches 9 bases. V dropped 5 bases and J dropped 7; count of bases not matched to a gene: 7. The CDR3 is 13 residues long. CDR1 is DFQATT and CDR2 is SNEGSKA in the germline V gene (reference sequence). The CDR3 sequence: CSASSGGLNTQYF. In DNA, the CDR3 is TGCAGTGCTTCCAGCGGGGGGTTGAATACGCAGTATTTT.

The chain employs TRBV5-1 and TRBJ2-3; 9 bases are a match to TRBD2. This CDR3 has 16 amino acids. With V trimmed by 4 bases and J by 1 base, 7 bases remained unmatched. Germline values: CDR1 SGHRS, CDR2 YFSETQ. CDR3 sequence reads: CASSNIIAGGTDTQYF. The DNA for the CDR3 is TGCGCCAGCAGCAATATAATAGCGGGGGGCACAGATACGCAGTATTTT.

A few counts support this clonotype. The chain links TRBV7-2 to TRBJ2-1; a weak D match, TRBD1 (6 bases). The V end lost 5 bases, the J end lost 2 bases, and 13 bases lay between the germline ends. The CDR3 is 15 residues long. The germline V gene has CDR1 SGHTA and CDR2 FQGNSA. CDR3 protein: CASSPQGSTYNEQFF. Written as DNA, the CDR3 is TGTGCCAGCAGCCCACAGGGATCCACCTACAATGAGCAGTTCTTC.